This T cell receptor (beta chain) was captured in a study of T cell responses to AZD1222 COVID-19 vaccine. Worth noting for this clone: The antigen is unknown.

The CDR3 sequence is 18 residues long. The germline V gene encodes CDR1 DFQATT and CDR2 SNEGSKA (reference sequence). The trim removed 5 bases at V and 5 bases at J, leaving 17 bases unmatched. Findings of the study overall: In a largely white British group with more females than males, clonal diversity was possibly underestimated. Close to half of all spike-specific TCRs reportedly target regions of the variants that are unmutated. Repertoires were sampled only after the peak T cell response.

The assay was immunoSEQ multiplex PCR, and TCRdb's table has in-frame clones only and misses some. The table records tens of thousands of clones, approximately 85% of them present only once. The material was peripheral blood, obtained 28 days after the second AZD1222 dose. The rearrangement uses TRBV20-1 and TRBJ2-3; 12 bases fit TRBD2. This clonotype originated in an adult who received the AZD1222 COVID-19 vaccine. The CDR3 loop is CSARDRETSGGTLDTQYF. Here the CDR3 DNA reads TGCAGTGCTCGTGACAGGGAAACTAGCGGGGGGACGTTAGATACGCAGTATTTT.